The present T cell receptor beta chain was sequenced within a study of graft-versus-host responses after intestinal transplantation. Study information: Anti-thymocyte globulin induction, then tacrolimus and steroids for two to four years, went to all recipients. Study observations and caveats: Recipient marrow showed GvH clones, some seen first in ileum or blood.

Repertoires were generated with immunoSEQ multiplex PCR, while TCRdb's copy carries only in-frame clones and drops some. The sample consists of more than 12,000 clones, under 70% of them appearing once. As regards this clone: As yet, its antigen is unknown.

Lymphocytes (intraepithelial and lamina propria) were released by processing the graft tissue. Germline trimming cut 5 bases from V and 8 bases from J; bases unmatched to any gene: 15. In germline, CDR1 is SGHVT, CDR2 SQSDAQ. This CDR3 has 16 amino acids. The receptor's source is a human patient who received an intestinal transplant, so some T cells may come from the graft donor. The rearrangement links TRBV7-4 to TRBJ1-2; TRBD1 matches 9 bases. This specimen consisted of ileum tissue, obtained 700 to 800 days after intestinal transplantation. The CDR3 bases are TGTGCCAGCAGCCCACACCGGGACAGGGTAAACCGGGGCTACACCTTC. It specifies CASSPHRDRVNRGYTF.